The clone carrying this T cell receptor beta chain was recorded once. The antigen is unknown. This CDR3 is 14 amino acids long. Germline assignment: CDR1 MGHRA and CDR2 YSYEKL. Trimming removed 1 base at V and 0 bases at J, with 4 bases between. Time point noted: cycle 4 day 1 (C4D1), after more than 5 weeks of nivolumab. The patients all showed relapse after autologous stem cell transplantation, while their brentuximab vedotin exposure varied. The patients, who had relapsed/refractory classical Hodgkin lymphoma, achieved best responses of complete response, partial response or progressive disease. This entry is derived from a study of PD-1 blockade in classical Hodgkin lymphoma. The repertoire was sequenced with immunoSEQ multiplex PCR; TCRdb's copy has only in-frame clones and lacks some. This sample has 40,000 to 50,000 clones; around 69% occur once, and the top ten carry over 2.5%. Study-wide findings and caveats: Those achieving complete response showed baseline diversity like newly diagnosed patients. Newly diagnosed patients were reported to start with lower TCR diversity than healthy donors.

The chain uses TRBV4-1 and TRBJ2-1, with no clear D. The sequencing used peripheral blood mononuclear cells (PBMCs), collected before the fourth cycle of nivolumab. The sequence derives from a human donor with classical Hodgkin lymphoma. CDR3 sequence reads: CASSQVNSYNEQFF. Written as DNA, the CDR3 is TGCGCCAGCAGCCAAGTTAACTCCTACAATGAGCAGTTCTTC.